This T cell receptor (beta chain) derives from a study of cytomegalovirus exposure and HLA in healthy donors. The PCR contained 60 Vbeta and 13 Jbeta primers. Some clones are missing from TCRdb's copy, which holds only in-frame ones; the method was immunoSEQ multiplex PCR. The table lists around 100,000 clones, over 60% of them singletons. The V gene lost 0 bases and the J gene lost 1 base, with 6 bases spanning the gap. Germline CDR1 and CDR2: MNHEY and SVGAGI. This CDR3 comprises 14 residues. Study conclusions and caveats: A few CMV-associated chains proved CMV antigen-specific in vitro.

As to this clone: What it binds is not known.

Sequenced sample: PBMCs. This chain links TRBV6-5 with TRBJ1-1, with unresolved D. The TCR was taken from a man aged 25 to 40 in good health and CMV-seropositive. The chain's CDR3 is CASSYSRQNTEAFF. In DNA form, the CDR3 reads TGTGCCAGCAGTTACTCGAGACAGAACACTGAAGCTTTCTTT.